These 13 T cell receptor beta chains were all obtained from the same sample, sequenced in a study of beta chain features in type 1 diabetes. Whole-study findings and limits: Within each of all four CD4+ subsets, Type 1 diabetes patients had TCRB CDR3s that were moderately but significantly shorter.

Sequencing targeted expressed TCRB transcripts, as all isolated RNA had been reverse transcribed. Sequencing was performed with immunoSEQ multiplex PCR; in TCRdb, only in-frame clones are kept and a portion is missing. Among about 640,000 clones listed, roughly 12% were seen once. The antigens of these receptors remain unknown. Sequencing used naive CD4+ T cells from blood. The receptors originated from a man under 40 with type 1 diabetes.

J is TRBJ1-1 and V is TRBV18, with TRBD1 matching 8 bases. Germline loops: CDR1 KGHSH, CDR2 LQKENI. The CDR3 length is 15 residues. V lost 1 base to trimming and J lost 3 bases; unmatched junction nucleotides: 4. In DNA form, the CDR3 reads TGTGCCAGCTCACCACTGGAGACAGGGGACACTGAAGCTTTCTTT. It specifies CASSPLETGDTEAFF.

This rearrangement joins TRBV5-4 to TRBJ1-1; 7 bases are shared with TRBD1. This CDR3 comprises 14 residues. Per germline, CDR1 SGHNT and CDR2 YYREEE (reference sequence). With V trimmed by 4 bases and J by 1 base, 4 bases remained unmatched. In DNA form, the CDR3 reads TGTGCCAGCAGCGGTAGACAGGGGAACACTGAAGCTTTCTTT. Residues: CASSGRQGNTEAFF.

V usage is TRBV18 and J usage is TRBJ1-2; D is possibly TRBD1 (5 bases). Germline V gene lookup returns CDR1 KGHSH and CDR2 LQKENI. CDR3 length: 15 amino acids. V dropped 4 bases and J dropped 4 bases, with 16 bases sitting between them. In nucleotides, the CDR3 is TGTGCCAGCTCACTGACTCAGGGAAACCTCTATGGCTACACCTTC. Residues: CASSLTQGNLYGYTF.

This clone has just a few counts. The chain has TRBV7-9 and TRBJ2-1; TRBD2 matches 9 bases. CDR1 is SEHNR, CDR2 FQNEAQ, per germline (reference sequence). Trimming removed 0 bases from V and 3 bases from J; junction bases left unmatched: 6. This CDR3 region has 17 residues. CDR3 in amino acids: CASSLALGAGGYNEQFF. The DNA of the CDR3 is TGTGCCAGCAGCTTAGCGCTGGGAGCGGGGGGCTACAATGAGCAGTTCTTC.

In this sample, this clone turned up a few times. The chain carries TRBV9 and TRBJ1-6; a possible D gene is TRBD1 (6 bases). This CDR3 has 14 residues. Germline values: CDR1 SGDLS, CDR2 YYNGEE. Trimming took off 4 bases at V and 7 bases at J, with 12 bases between the two ends. Written as DNA, the CDR3 is TGTGCCAGCAGCATAGGACAGCTAAATTCACCCCTCCACTTT. The encoded protein is CASSIGQLNSPLHF.

The sample holds a few counts of this clone. The rearrangement links TRBV27 to TRBJ1-6, with 7 bases fitting TRBD1. The CDR3 spans 14 residues. With V trimmed by 6 bases and J by 12 bases, 11 bases remained unmatched. The germline gives CDR1 MNHEY, CDR2 SMNVEV (reference sequence). CDR3 amino acids: CASSLGQVGGPLHF. For the CDR3, the DNA is TGTGCCAGCAGCCTCGGACAGGTCGGCGGACCCCTCCACTTT.

The chain carries TRBV29-1 and TRBJ1-3; D gene ambiguous. The ends were cut back, 4 bases at V and 4 bases at J, with 14 bases in the middle. Germline CDR1 is SQVTM and CDR2 is ANQGSEA. The length of the CDR3 is 14 residues. The CDR3 spells CSVGGAAGGNTIYF. The DNA for the CDR3 is TGCAGCGTTGGGGGTGCTGCGGGCGGAAACACCATATATTTT.

The table lists this clone with a few counts. The V and J genes are TRBV7-8 and TRBJ1-2, with D unresolved. CDR1 and CDR2 (germline): SGHVS, FQNEAQ. Between the trimmed V and J ends, which lost 5 bases and 2 bases, there was a span of 12 bases. The CDR3 is 14 residues long. The CDR3 DNA follows: TGTGCCAGCAGCCCAGTTGGCGGAAACTATGGCTACACCTTC. Its translation: CASSPVGGNYGYTF. The full variable domain, rest sourced from reference TRBV7-8 and TRBJ1-2, is GAGVSQSPRYKVAKRGQDVALRCDPISGHVSLFWYQQALGQGPEFLTYFQNEAQLDKSGLPSDRFFAERPEGSVSTLKIQRTQQEDSAVYLCASSPVGGNYGYTFGSGTRLTVV.

The chain uses TRBV7-3 and TRBJ1-3, with 10 bases identical to TRBD1. This CDR3 is 16 amino acids long. Germline assignment: CDR1 SGHTA and CDR2 FQGTGA. The junction had 5 bases not matched to a gene; V was cut back by 4 bases and J by 2 bases. The CDR3 DNA sequence: TGTGCCAGCAGCTCGACAGGGGGCGAAGCTGGAAACACCATATATTTT. Protein: CASSSTGGEAGNTIYF.

This clone was counted between two and nine times. The chain is built from TRBV4-2 and TRBJ2-1; the D gene could be TRBD1 or TRBD2 (5 bases each). This CDR3 is built from 14 residues. Trimming pared 0 bases from V and 9 bases from J, leaving 12 bases between. Per the germline V gene, CDR1 is LGHNA and CDR2 is YNFKEQ. The CDR3 sequence is CASSQELRESEQFF. The CDR3 region has the DNA TGTGCCAGCAGCCAAGAACTCAGGGAGAGTGAGCAGTTCTTC.

This clone was observed a few times. V is TRBV7-2 and J is TRBJ1-3; D not resolved. The germline V gene has CDR1 SGHTA and CDR2 FQGNSA. Trimming removed 5 bases from V and 0 bases from J, with 8 bases in between. CDR3 size: 14 residues. The CDR3 protein is CASSPQSSGNTIYF. The CDR3 DNA is TGTGCCAGCAGCCCACAGAGCTCTGGAAACACCATATATTTT.

The chain's CDR3 is CASRATGVVEQFF. The CDR3, as DNA: TGTGCCAGCAGAGCCACAGGGGTTGTGGAGCAGTTCTTC. This chain joins TRBV2 and TRBJ2-1, with 7 positions matching TRBD1. Germline CDR1 is SNHLY and CDR2 is FYNNEI. The trim removed 6 bases at V and 10 bases at J, leaving 9 bases unmatched. The CDR3 contains 13 residues.

This clone has more than one count but fewer than ten. V and J are TRBV20-1 and TRBJ2-3; D is unresolved. The CDR3 length is 11 residues. The V gene's germline CDR1 is DFQATT and CDR2 SNEGSKA (reference sequence). Trimming cost V 6 bases and J 2 bases, with 6 bases left between them. As DNA, the CDR3 is TGCAGTGCCCTCCCCACAGATACGCAGTATTTT. Its protein is CSALPTDTQYF.